This T cell receptor (beta chain) stems from a study of early T cells in non-severe SARS-CoV-2 infection (dated by TCRdb to the early 2020s). Regarding the research as a whole: TCR sequencing used bulk RNA from unsorted whole blood, so alpha and beta chains could not be paired. The research as a whole found: Matching against VDJdb was skewed toward anti-spike CD8 responses, likely underestimated virus-specific expansions, and missed private and CD4 specificities.

Libraries came from 5' RACE. Instrument used: NextSeq 500. Unique molecular identifiers were attached to individual cDNA molecules in the TCR library protocol so that sequencing error and PCR bias could be corrected. Sequencing covered both TCR alpha and beta chains, and within each sample the abundances of alpha and beta sequences were tightly co-correlated. Processing in the source paper ran as follows. Decombinator V4 was used to annotate TCR sequences for V gene, J gene and CDR3. Expanded TCRs were defined as changing significantly between any two time points under a Poisson model with p below 0.0001. TCR abundances were normalised to the total number of TCRs sequenced per sample and were expressed as counts per million. TRAV1-2 paired with TRAJ12, TRAJ20 or TRAJ33 defined MAIT TCRs, while TRAV10 paired with TRAJ18 defined iNKT TCRs. VDJdb, accessed on 1 November 2021, was searched for TCRs annotated for CMV, EBV and SARS-CoV-2, and TCRs annotated for more than one antigen were excluded. The public reads were quality trimmed at Q25 with fastp and then assembled into clones with MiXCR by TCRdb, keeping productive beta chains. Identical CDR3 protein sequences are pooled into one entry, listed with their most common genes and DNA. The V and J calls follow TCRdb's processing rather than the paper's. In this sample the table shows roughly 75,000 distinct CDR3 sequences, around 17% of which occur a single time. The ten largest account for approximately 2.9% of the sample.

About this clonotype itself: Its binding antigen is unknown. Per-base qualities were not stored, and no clone one base away is much larger.

A case-control design nested within a healthcare worker cohort in London, UK, was used, with weekly nasopharyngeal swab PCR tests and blood sampling performed. Healthcare workers were enrolled in the week of the UK lockdown, from 23 to 31 March 2020, and were followed every week for up to roughly 15 weeks. From a lookup of the germline V gene, CDR1 and CDR2 are SNHLY and FYNNEI. V is pared back by 5 bases and J by 8 bases, with 13 bases lying between the germline termini. Taken from cysteine to phenylalanine, the CDR3 has 13 residues. CDR3 DNA only is kept here, 39 bases in frame from base 1. Material: whole blood. The receptor comes from an adult who was a healthcare worker with PCR-confirmed SARS-CoV-2 infection or an uninfected control (not recorded which). The rearrangement combines TRBV2 with TRBJ2-1, with TRBD2 as a weak D call on 5 bases. The nucleotide sequence is given as TGTGCCAGCAGTTACTCGGGGATCGATGAGCAGTTCTTC. The translation is CASSYSGIDEQFF.